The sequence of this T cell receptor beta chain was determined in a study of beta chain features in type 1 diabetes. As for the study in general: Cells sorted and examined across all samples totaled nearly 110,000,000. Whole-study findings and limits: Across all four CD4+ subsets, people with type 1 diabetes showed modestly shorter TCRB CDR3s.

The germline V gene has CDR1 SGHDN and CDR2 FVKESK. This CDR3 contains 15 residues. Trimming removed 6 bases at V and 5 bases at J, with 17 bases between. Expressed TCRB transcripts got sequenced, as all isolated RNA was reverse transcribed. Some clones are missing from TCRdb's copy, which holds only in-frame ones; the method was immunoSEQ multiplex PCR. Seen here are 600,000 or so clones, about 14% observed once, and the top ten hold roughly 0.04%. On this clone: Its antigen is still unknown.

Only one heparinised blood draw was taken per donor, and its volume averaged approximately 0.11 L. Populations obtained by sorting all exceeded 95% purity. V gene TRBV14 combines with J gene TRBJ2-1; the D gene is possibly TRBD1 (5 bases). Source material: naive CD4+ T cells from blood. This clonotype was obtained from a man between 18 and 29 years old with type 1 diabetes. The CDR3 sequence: CASRPWTPSNNEQFF. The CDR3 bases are TGTGCCAGCAGGCCCTGGACACCTTCTAACAATGAGCAGTTCTTC.